Listed below are T cell receptor beta chains from one sample, sequenced in a study of cytomegalovirus exposure and HLA in healthy donors. TCRdb's table, derived via immunoSEQ multiplex PCR, lists solely in-frame clones and lacks some. The sample holds approximately 190,000 clones; about four fifths are singletons and the top ten take more than 6.5%. The sequenced sample was PBMCs. Receptors originate from a man younger than 35 in good health and CMV-seropositive. The CDR3 runs from the conserved cysteine through the conserved F or W. The order of the fields is V gene, clone size, J gene, CDR3 length, D gene, CDR3 DNA, CDR3 protein. A D gene is named only where the DNA matches it firmly. The listing skips clone size in some rows; elsewhere it reads once, few, many or a size class.

V gene: TRBV9
clone size: -
J gene: TRBJ2-3
CDR3 length: 17
D gene: TRBD2
CDR3 DNA: TGTGCCAGCAGCGTAGGGTTGGGACTAGCGAGCACAGATACGCAGTATTTT
CDR3 protein: CASSVGLGLASTDTQYF

V gene: TRBV6-6
clone size: -
J gene: TRBJ2-7
CDR3 length: 15
D gene: TRBD1
CDR3 DNA: TGTGCCAGCACCTTAACAGGGGGCAACTCCTACGAGCAGTACTTC
CDR3 protein: CASTLTGGNSYEQYF

V gene: TRBV11-2
clone size: -
J gene: TRBJ2-7
CDR3 length: 14
D gene: -
CDR3 DNA: TGTGCCAGCAGCTTAAGGCAGGGGTCACCCGAGCAGTACTTC
CDR3 protein: CASSLRQGSPEQYF

V gene: TRBV11-3
clone size: -
J gene: TRBJ2-7
CDR3 length: 15
D gene: TRBD2
CDR3 DNA: TGTGCCAGCAGCTTAACGAGCGGGAGGTTCTACGAGCAGTACTTC
CDR3 protein: CASSLTSGRFYEQYF

V gene: TRBV5-1
clone size: -
J gene: TRBJ2-7
CDR3 length: 15
D gene: TRBD2
CDR3 DNA: TGCGCCAGCAGCCCCGGACTAGCGGGCGTCCACGAGCAGTACTTC
CDR3 protein: CASSPGLAGVHEQYF

V gene: TRBV27
clone size: -
J gene: TRBJ2-7
CDR3 length: 14
D gene: -
CDR3 DNA: TGTGCCAGCAGTTTCAAGGGGGTTGACTACGAGCAGTACTTC
CDR3 protein: CASSFKGVDYEQYF

V gene: TRBV25-1
clone size: -
J gene: TRBJ2-7
CDR3 length: 13
D gene: -
CDR3 DNA: TGTGCCAGCAGTGAATCCCGGGCCTACGAGCAGTACTTC
CDR3 protein: CASSESRAYEQYF

V gene: TRBV30
clone size: -
J gene: TRBJ2-2
CDR3 length: 11
D gene: -
CDR3 DNA: TGTGCCTGGCACAGTACCGGGGAGCTGTTTTTT
CDR3 protein: CAWHSTGELFF

V gene: TRBV4-3
clone size: once
J gene: TRBJ1-2
CDR3 length: 15
D gene: TRBD1
CDR3 DNA: TGCGCCAGCAGCCAAGGGACAGGGGTTAACTATGGCTACACCTTC
CDR3 protein: CASSQGTGVNYGYTF

V gene: TRBV11-1
clone size: once
J gene: TRBJ2-2
CDR3 length: 16
D gene: TRBD1
CDR3 DNA: TGTGCCAGCGCCTGGGGTGTCAGGGGGCAAACCGGGGAGCTGTTTTTT
CDR3 protein: CASAWGVRGQTGELFF

V gene: TRBV30
clone size: -
J gene: TRBJ1-2
CDR3 length: 16
D gene: TRBD1
CDR3 DNA: TGTGCCTGGAGTGATCCGGGACAGGCCCTCTTCTATGGCTACACCTTC
CDR3 protein: CAWSDPGQALFYGYTF

V gene: TRBV9
clone size: -
J gene: TRBJ1-4
CDR3 length: 15
D gene: -
CDR3 DNA: TGTGCCAGCAGCCTCCTCGGGGGAACTAATGAAAAACTGTTTTTT
CDR3 protein: CASSLLGGTNEKLFF

V gene: TRBV28
clone size: -
J gene: TRBJ2-6
CDR3 length: 14
D gene: -
CDR3 DNA: TGTGCCAGCAGTGGGAGTATTGGGGCCAACGTCCTGACTTTC
CDR3 protein: CASSGSIGANVLTF

V gene: TRBV19
clone size: -
J gene: TRBJ2-3
CDR3 length: 14
D gene: TRBD1
CDR3 DNA: TGTGCCAGTCAGACAGGGTTGGGCACAGATACGCAGTATTTT
CDR3 protein: CASQTGLGTDTQYF

V gene: TRBV7-3
clone size: -
J gene: TRBJ1-4
CDR3 length: 13
D gene: -
CDR3 DNA: TGTGCCAGCAGCTTACGGCCGGGTGAAAAACTGTTTTTT
CDR3 protein: CASSLRPGEKLFF

V gene: TRBV5-1
clone size: -
J gene: TRBJ2-1
CDR3 length: 17
D gene: TRBD2
CDR3 DNA: TGCGCCAGCAGCCCTCCGGCTAGCGGGAGCTCCTACAATGAGCAGTTCTTC
CDR3 protein: CASSPPASGSSYNEQFF

V gene: TRBV5-1
clone size: -
J gene: TRBJ1-1
CDR3 length: 13
D gene: -
CDR3 DNA: TGCGCCAGCAGCTTCGGGGGTAACACTGAAGCTTTCTTT
CDR3 protein: CASSFGGNTEAFF

V gene: TRBV5-6
clone size: -
J gene: TRBJ2-5
CDR3 length: 16
D gene: TRBD2
CDR3 DNA: TGTGCCAGCAGCTTTTACCTAGCGGGACGAGGAGAGACCCAGTACTTC
CDR3 protein: CASSFYLAGRGETQYF

V gene: TRBV7-2
clone size: -
J gene: TRBJ2-7
CDR3 length: 14
D gene: TRBD1
CDR3 DNA: TGTGCCAGCAGGAAGGGGGCAGGGTTCTACGAGCGGTACTTC
CDR3 protein: CASRKGAGFYERYF

V gene: TRBV21-1
clone size: -
J gene: TRBJ2-3
CDR3 length: 16
D gene: -
CDR3 DNA: TGTGCCAGCAGCCAGAGGTCCGAGCGTCCCACAGATACGCAGTATTTT
CDR3 protein: CASSQRSERPTDTQYF

V gene: TRBV28
clone size: -
J gene: TRBJ2-1
CDR3 length: 17
D gene: -
CDR3 DNA: TGTGCCAGCAGTCCCCCCCTTAGGGCGGGCGACTACAATGAGCAGTTCTTC
CDR3 protein: CASSPPLRAGDYNEQFF

V gene: TRBV5-6
clone size: -
J gene: TRBJ2-7
CDR3 length: 14
D gene: TRBD1
CDR3 DNA: TGTGCCAGCAGCACAGGGACAGTATCCTACGAGCAGTACTTC
CDR3 protein: CASSTGTVSYEQYF

V gene: TRBV6-6
clone size: -
J gene: TRBJ1-4
CDR3 length: 14
D gene: TRBD1
CDR3 DNA: TGTGCCAGCAGTTACTCCCCAGGGGGTGAAAAACTGTTTTTT
CDR3 protein: CASSYSPGGEKLFF

V gene: TRBV2
clone size: -
J gene: TRBJ2-5
CDR3 length: 15
D gene: -
CDR3 DNA: TGTGCCAGCACAAAGGGAGTTTTATCGTGGGAGACCCAGTACTTC
CDR3 protein: CASTKGVLSWETQYF

V gene: TRBV9
clone size: few
J gene: TRBJ1-4
CDR3 length: 15
D gene: -
CDR3 DNA: TGTGCCAGCAGCGGTCTGGGGCCCCCTAATGAAAAACTGTTTTTT
CDR3 protein: CASSGLGPPNEKLFF

V gene: TRBV18
clone size: -
J gene: TRBJ2-3
CDR3 length: 17
D gene: -
CDR3 DNA: TGTGCCAGCTCACCACCGGTTAGCGGTTCTGGTCCAGATACGCAGTATTTT
CDR3 protein: CASSPPVSGSGPDTQYF

V gene: TRBV7-2
clone size: -
J gene: TRBJ2-5
CDR3 length: 15
D gene: TRBD1
CDR3 DNA: TGTGCCAGCAGCTTAGCGGGACAGGGGAGCGAGACCCAGTACTTC
CDR3 protein: CASSLAGQGSETQYF

V gene: TRBV29-1
clone size: -
J gene: TRBJ2-1
CDR3 length: 10
D gene: -
CDR3 DNA: TGCAGCGTGGGGAGGAATGAGCAGTTCTTC
CDR3 protein: CSVGRNEQFF

V gene: TRBV28
clone size: -
J gene: TRBJ1-5
CDR3 length: 14
D gene: -
CDR3 DNA: TGTGCCAGCAGCCCTCCGCGCAGCAATCAGCCCCAGCATTTT
CDR3 protein: CASSPPRSNQPQHF

V gene: TRBV9
clone size: -
J gene: TRBJ2-2
CDR3 length: 14
D gene: TRBD2
CDR3 DNA: TGTGCCAGCAGCGTAATTAGCGGGGCCGGGGAGCTGTTTTTT
CDR3 protein: CASSVISGAGELFF

V gene: TRBV28
clone size: -
J gene: TRBJ1-4
CDR3 length: 13
D gene: -
CDR3 DNA: TGTGCCAGCAGTTTTTCTAACAATGAAAAACTGTTTTTT
CDR3 protein: CASSFSNNEKLFF